This T cell receptor (beta chain) was recovered during a study of shared clonotypes between healthy human individuals. The repertoire was sequenced with immunoSEQ multiplex PCR; TCRdb's copy has only in-frame clones and lacks some. The top ten hold roughly 0.13% of the sample, which has millions of clones, 85% to 95% seen once. The V segment lost 3 bases and the J segment 7 bases; nucleotides outside the gene matches: 5. CDR1 and CDR2 from the germline V gene are MDHEN and SYDVKM. This CDR3 comprises 14 residues. V and J are TRBV28 and TRBJ1-5; 8 nucleotides align to TRBD1. Sequenced material: naive CD4+ T cells sorted from blood. Described subset: CD45RA+ positively selected. The receptor was isolated from a man between 18 and 29 years old in good health. The CDR3 bases are TGTGCCAGCAGTTTTCAGGGGGCAAGGCAGCCCCAGCATTTT. Translation gives CASSFQGARQPQHF.